These 14 T cell receptor beta chains were sequenced from one sample in a study of blood T cells in healthy people across ages. Next came a second PCR, run for about 6 to 11 cycles, which used a sample-barcoded 5' primer along with a J-beta primer mix. TCRdb passed the 5' RACE reads through MiXCR, listing each CDR3 protein once. In the table there are approximately 1,000,000 distinct CDR3 sequences, around 43% of which are singletons. Sample: blood. All receptors come from an older woman in good health.

In its sample, this clonotype was seen a few times. The chain recombines TRBV6-5 with TRBJ1-2; D is possibly TRBD1 (5 bases). V lost 2 bases and J 8 bases, leaving 9 bases between the germline ends. The germline gives CDR1 MNHEY, CDR2 SVGAGI. The CDR3 length is 12 residues. The CDR3 nucleotides are TGTGCCAGCAGTTACGGAGGGGAAGGCTACACCTTC. Protein: CASSYGGEGYTF.

The chain is built from TRBV20-1 and TRBJ2-5, with 8 bases matching TRBD1. V shed 6 bases, J shed 2 bases, and the junction held 5 bases outside the gene matches. CDR1 DFQATT and CDR2 SNEGSKA come from the germline V gene (reference sequence). CDR3 length equals 13 residues. The CDR3 region is CSAPRDRQETQYF. The CDR3 nucleotides read TGCAGTGCCCCCCGGGACAGGCAAGAGACCCAGTACTTC.

The chain joins TRBV20-1 to TRBJ2-7, with a possible D match to TRBD1 (5 bases). Trimming cost V 0 bases and J 2 bases, with 14 bases left between them. The germline gives CDR1 DFQATT, CDR2 SNEGSKA (reference sequence). The CDR3 contains 15 residues. The CDR3 DNA reads TGCAGTGCTAGAGATCCCGGACAAACTCCCTACGAGCAGTACTTC. This translates into CSARDPGQTPYEQYF.

CDR3 nucleotides: TGTGCCAGCAGCTTAGCGGCGGGCTTGAAGTCGGGTGAGCAGTACTTC. It translates to CASSLAAGLKSGEQYF. The chain uses TRBV11-3 and TRBJ2-7; a weak D match, TRBD2 (5 bases). Germline lookup yields CDR1 SGHNT and CDR2 YENEEA. This CDR3 is built from 16 residues. The V gene lost 1 base and the J gene lost 7 bases, with 20 bases spanning the gap. The full variable domain, in which reference TRBV11-3 and TRBJ2-7 provide the parts outside the CDR3, is EAGVVQSPRYKIIEKKQPVAFWCNPISGHNTLYWYLQNLGQGPELLIRYENEEAVDDSQLPKDRFSAERLKGVDSTLKIQPAELGDSAVYLCASSLAAGLKSGEQYFGPGTRLTVT.

The J gene is TRBJ2-1, the V gene TRBV5-6, with 10 bases matching TRBD1. J gave up 5 bases and V 1 base, and 6 bases lay outside the gene matches. The CDR3 has 16 residues. CDR1 and CDR2 from the germline V gene are SGHDT and YYEEEE. The CDR3: CASSLMVGQGDNEQFF. The DNA for the CDR3 is TGTGCCAGCAGCTTGATGGTTGGACAGGGGGACAATGAGCAGTTCTTC.

This sequence joins TRBV12-3 or TRBV12-4 and TRBJ2-1; 11 bases fit TRBD2. Germline trimming cut 6 bases from V and 4 bases from J; bases unmatched to any gene: 5. The CDR3 runs to 15 residues. In DNA form, the CDR3 reads TGTGCCAGCAGGTCTCTAGCGGGAGGTTACAATGAGCAGTTCTTC. Amino acids: CASRSLAGGYNEQFF.

The V call is TRBV10-3, the J call TRBJ2-7; the D is unclear. CDR1 ENHRY and CDR2 SYGVKD come from the germline V gene. Trimming shortened V by 3 bases and J by 5 bases, and 14 bases separated the two germline ends. The CDR3 length is 14 residues. The CDR3 bases are TGTGCCATCAGTGAAAGCCCCCTGGGGAACGAGCAGTACTTC. This sequence encodes CAISESPLGNEQYF.

The rearrangement uses TRBV5-8 and TRBJ2-3, with D hard to call. The CDR3 has 16 amino acids. Trimming removed 0 bases from V and 6 bases from J, with 17 bases in between. Germline-derived CDR1 and CDR2 are SGHTS and YDEGEE. This CDR3 is CASSLGRAYNKDTQYF. Written as DNA, the CDR3 is TGTGCCAGCAGCTTGGGTCGAGCGTATAATAAGGATACGCAGTATTTT.

This clonotype was detected only once. The rearrangement uses TRBV28 and TRBJ2-7, with D possibly matching TRBD2 (6 bases). This CDR3 region has 15 residues. CDR1 and CDR2 from the germline V gene are MDHEN and SYDVKM. The V end was cut by 2 bases, the J end by 0 bases, with 11 bases between. In nucleotides, the CDR3 is TGTGCCAGCAGTTTAGGCGGGGTGACCTCCTACGAGCAGTACTTC. It is translated as CASSLGGVTSYEQYF.

The chain recombines TRBV29-1 with TRBJ1-5; 8 nucleotides align to TRBD1. The CDR3 covers 16 residues. V trimming: 2 bases; J trimming: 1 base; junction bases outside the gene matches: 7. Germline CDR1 is SQVTM and CDR2 is ANQGSEA. The CDR3 is CSVEMGRGPSNQPQHF. CDR3 sequence (DNA): TGCAGCGTTGAAATGGGCAGGGGGCCAAGCAATCAGCCCCAGCATTTT.

The CDR3 loop reads CASSQVGTASEKLFF. The CDR3 nucleotides are TGTGCCAGCAGCCAAGTGGGGACGGCAAGTGAAAAACTGTTTTTT. This chain uses TRBV14 with TRBJ1-4; the D gene is possibly TRBD1 (5 bases). CDR3 length: 15 amino acids. CDR1 is SGHDN, CDR2 FVKESK, per germline. The V end lost 1 base, the J end lost 7 bases, and 13 bases lay between the germline ends.

The CDR3 loop reads CATSDLTSGRANEQFF. The CDR3 bases are TGTGCCACCAGTGACCTGACTAGCGGGAGGGCCAATGAGCAGTTCTTC. This chain uses TRBV24-1 with TRBJ2-1, with 14 bases matching TRBD2. J gave up 6 bases and V 4 bases, and 4 bases lay outside the gene matches. The CDR3 covers 16 residues. Germline CDR1 is KGHDR and CDR2 is SFDVKD.

The chain links TRBV10-3 to TRBJ2-3, with 9 bases that match TRBD2. The CDR3 is made up of 15 amino acids. Trimming cost V 8 bases and J 0 bases; bases outside gene matches: 6. The V gene's germline CDR1 is ENHRY and CDR2 SYGVKD. CDR3 residues: CAIGSSGGSTDTQYF. The CDR3 DNA sequence: TGTGCCATCGGGTCAAGCGGGGGGAGCACAGATACGCAGTATTTT.

This clonotype came up a few times. The chain uses TRBV5-4 and TRBJ2-5; D possibly corresponds to TRBD1 (6 bases). The germline gives CDR1 SGHNT, CDR2 YYREEE (reference sequence). This CDR3 has 15 residues. The ends were cut back, 2 bases at V and 5 bases at J, with 16 bases in the middle. The chain's CDR3 is CASSFPKGVGETQYF. As DNA, the CDR3 is TGTGCCAGCAGCTTCCCCAAGGGGGTAGGGGAGACCCAGTACTTC.